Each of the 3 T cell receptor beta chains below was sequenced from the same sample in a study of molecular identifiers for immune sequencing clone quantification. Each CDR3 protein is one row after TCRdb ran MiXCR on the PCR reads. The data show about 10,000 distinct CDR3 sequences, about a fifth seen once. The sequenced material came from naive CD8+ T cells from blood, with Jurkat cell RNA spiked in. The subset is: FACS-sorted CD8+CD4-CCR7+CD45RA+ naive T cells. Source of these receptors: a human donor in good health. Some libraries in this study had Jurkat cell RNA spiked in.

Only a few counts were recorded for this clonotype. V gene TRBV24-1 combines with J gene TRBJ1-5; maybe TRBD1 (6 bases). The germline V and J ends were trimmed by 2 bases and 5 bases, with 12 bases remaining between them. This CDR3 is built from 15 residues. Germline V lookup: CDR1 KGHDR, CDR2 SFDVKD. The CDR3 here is CATSDWGPGDQPQHF. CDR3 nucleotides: TGTGCCACCAGTGATTGGGGCCCAGGGGATCAGCCCCAGCATTTT.

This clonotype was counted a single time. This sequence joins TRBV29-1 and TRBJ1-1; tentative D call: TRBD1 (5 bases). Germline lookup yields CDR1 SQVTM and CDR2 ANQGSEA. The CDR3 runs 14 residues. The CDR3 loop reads CTTVTVGSGTEAFF. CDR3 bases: TGCACTACCGTGACAGTGGGCTCAGGCACTGAAGCTTTCTTT.

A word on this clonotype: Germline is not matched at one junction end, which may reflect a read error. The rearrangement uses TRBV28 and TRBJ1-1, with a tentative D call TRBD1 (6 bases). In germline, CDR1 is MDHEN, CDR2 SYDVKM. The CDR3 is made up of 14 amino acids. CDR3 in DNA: TGTGCCAGCACATACAGGGAGTTAGGACCTGAAGCCTTCTTT. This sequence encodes CASTYRELGPEAFF.